One T cell receptor beta chain is described in this entry. Germline values: CDR1 MNHEY, CDR2 SVGEGT. The CDR3 is 16 amino acids. V was trimmed by 1 base and J by 2 bases, leaving 14 bases between them. In the original analysis: Reference gene primer amplification gave estimated nucleated cell counts. Clones were read by immunoSEQ multiplex PCR, and TCRdb kept only the in-frame ones, dropping some. From that table come the V and J calls and clone size; the DNA was used to work out D and trimming. The sample includes about 70,000 clones, more than 65% seen only once; the top ten take approximately 29%. The data derive from a study of blood T cell repertoires in COVID-19. Study-level information: T cells, B-cell-depleted T cells, or PBMCs provided the cDNA or gDNA that served as material.

This rearrangement joins TRBV6-2 or TRBV6-3 to TRBJ2-5; TRBD1 is a possible D gene (6 bases). This receptor was obtained from a woman of 80 years or more with active or convalescent COVID-19. Sequenced: peripheral blood. This chain's CDR3 is CASSYLRQGPQETQYF. CDR3 DNA sequence: TGTGCCAGCAGTTACTTACGGCAGGGGCCGCAAGAGACCCAGTACTTC.